This entry features one T cell receptor (beta chain) sequence. The source of the sample is a study of blood T cell repertoires in COVID-19. Whole-study context: Collection of acute and convalescent COVID-19 samples took place in the United States, Italy and Spain. T cells, B-cell-depleted T cells, or PBMCs provided the cDNA or gDNA that served as material.

In the original processing: Amplification of reference gene primers provided the estimated nucleated cell counts. Sequencing was performed with immunoSEQ multiplex PCR; in TCRdb, only in-frame clones are kept and a portion is missing. V, J and clone size reflect that table, while D and trimming were determined from the DNA. The sample records some 260,000 clones, around three quarters being singletons. Trimming took off 0 bases at V and 6 bases at J, with 11 bases between the two ends. CDR3 length: 14 residues. This receptor was obtained from a woman over 75 with acute or convalescent COVID-19. The J gene is TRBJ1-1, the V gene TRBV23-1; no clear D gene. TRBV23-1 is an ORF; its function is uncertain. Sequenced input: peripheral blood. Here the CDR3 DNA reads TGCGCCAGCAGTCAATCGAACTTCGGTGCTGAAGCTTTCTTT. Amino acids: CASSQSNFGAEAFF.